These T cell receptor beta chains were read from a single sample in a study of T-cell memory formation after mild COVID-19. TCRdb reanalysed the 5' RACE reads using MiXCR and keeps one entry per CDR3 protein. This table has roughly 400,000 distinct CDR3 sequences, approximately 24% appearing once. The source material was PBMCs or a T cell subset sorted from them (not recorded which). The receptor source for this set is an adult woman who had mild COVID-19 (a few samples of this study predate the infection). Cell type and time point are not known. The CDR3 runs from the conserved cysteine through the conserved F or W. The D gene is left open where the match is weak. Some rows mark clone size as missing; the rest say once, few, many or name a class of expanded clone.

TGTGCCAGCAGCGCAAGGACAGGGTGGTTGAACACTGAAGCTTTCTTT	CASSARTGWLNTEAFF	16	TRBJ1-1	TRBD1	TRBV2	.
TGCAGCGTTGTATGGGGAATCTATGGCTACACCTTC	CSVVWGIYGYTF	12	TRBJ1-2	.	TRBV29-1	.
TGTGCCAGCAGTGAATGGGGACAGGGGAACACTGAAGCTTTCTTT	CASSEWGQGNTEAFF	15	TRBJ1-1	TRBD1	TRBV25-1	.
TGTGCCAGCAGAAAAGCTCTGGGGATTAGCGGGAGCACAGATACGCAGTATTTT	CASRKALGISGSTDTQYF	18	TRBJ2-3	TRBD2	TRBV12-3/TRBV12-4	few
TGTGCCAGCAGTGTGGACCCACCGCCCGAAAAAGGCAATGAGCAGTTCTTC	CASSVDPPPEKGNEQFF	17	TRBJ2-1	.	TRBV12-3/TRBV12-4	few
TGTGCCAGCAGTTTGGAGGGACAGCCCCAGCATTTT	CASSLEGQPQHF	12	TRBJ1-5	.	TRBV12-3/TRBV12-4	many
TGCGCCAGCAGCTTCCCCGGGGGGGGATCTACCTACGAGCAGTACTTC	CASSFPGGGSTYEQYF	16	TRBJ2-7	TRBD2	TRBV5-1	.
TGTGCCACCAGTGGTCGGACAGACTCTGACTACACCTTC	CATSGRTDSDYTF	13	TRBJ1-2	.	TRBV24-1	few
TGCAGTGCTAGAGACTTAAGTAGGCTCGCGGGAGAGGATGAGCAGTTCTTC	CSARDLSRLAGEDEQFF	17	TRBJ2-1	TRBD2	TRBV20-1	.
TGTGCCAGCAGCTTAGCGGGCAGTCATACCTACGAGCAGTACTTC	CASSLAGSHTYEQYF	15	TRBJ2-7	.	TRBV7-8	.
TGTGCCAGCAGCTTACCGGGAGAGGAGACCGTTTTCTTT	CASSLPGEETVFF	13	TRBJ1-1	.	TRBV7-7	few
TGCAGTGCTAGTCGGACTTCGGGGCGCTACGAGCAGTACTTC	CSASRTSGRYEQYF	14	TRBJ2-7	.	TRBV20-1	.
TGTGCCAGCAGCGTAGAGGGGGGGCGCGATCAGCCCCAGCATTTT	CASSVEGGRDQPQHF	15	TRBJ1-5	.	TRBV9	.
TGTGCCACCAGCAGAGATCGCCTCCGGGGGACTAATGAAAAACTGTTTTTT	CATSRDRLRGTNEKLFF	17	TRBJ1-4	.	TRBV15	.
TGTGCCAGCAGCCCAACCTGGGAGGGGGACACAGATACGCAGTATTTT	CASSPTWEGDTDTQYF	16	TRBJ2-3	.	TRBV7-8	.
TGTGCCAGCACCTATCGGGGGGACAGGGGGCAGTCCTACGAGCAGTACTTC	CASTYRGDRGQSYEQYF	17	TRBJ2-7	TRBD1	TRBV6-2/TRBV6-3	.
TGTGCCAGCAGTTTCGGCAGGGGAGGAAATCAGCCCCAGCATTTT	CASSFGRGGNQPQHF	15	TRBJ1-5	.	TRBV12-3/TRBV12-4	.
TGTGCCACCAGCAGAGGCGGGGGGGACCCCATGAACACTGAAGCTTTCTTT	CATSRGGGDPMNTEAFF	17	TRBJ1-1	.	TRBV15	.
TGTGCCACCAGTGAGCCAGGGGGCGACTATGGCTACACCTTC	CATSEPGGDYGYTF	14	TRBJ1-2	TRBD1	TRBV24-1	.
TGCGCCAGCAGTAGGGACCACGAGCAGTACTTC	CASSRDHEQYF	11	TRBJ2-7	.	TRBV5-1	.
TGTGCCAGCACCCTCCAACGGTTCACCGGGGAGCTGTTTTTT	CASTLQRFTGELFF	14	TRBJ2-2	.	TRBV5-6	many
TGTGCCAGCAGTGAAGTTCCCGGGGCGAACACTGAAGCTTTCTTT	CASSEVPGANTEAFF	15	TRBJ1-1	.	TRBV6-1	.
TGTGCCAGCAGTTTAGTGGGGTTCAACAATGAGCAGTTCTTC	CASSLVGFNNEQFF	14	TRBJ2-1	.	TRBV12-3/TRBV12-4	few
TGCAGCGTCCAGGGCCAAAGCTCCTACGAGCAGTACTTC	CSVQGQSSYEQYF	13	TRBJ2-7	.	TRBV29-1	.
TGTGCCAGCAGACGAGAGTCTACTAGCGGGGGGGCAGGCAATGAGCAGTTCTTC	CASRRESTSGGAGNEQFF	18	TRBJ2-1	TRBD2	TRBV3-1	.
TGTGCCAGCAGCGCCGTTAGCGGGAGACTAAATGAGCAGTTCTTC	CASSAVSGRLNEQFF	15	TRBJ2-1	TRBD2	TRBV7-8	few
TGTGCTAGCAGCTTAGGGGACAACCCCTACGAGCAGTACTTC	CASSLGDNPYEQYF	14	TRBJ2-7	.	TRBV7-7	.
TGTGCCAGCAGTTTTGGGCAGGGGAATTCACCCCTCCACTTT	CASSFGQGNSPLHF	14	TRBJ1-6	.	TRBV12-3/TRBV12-4	few
TGTGCCAGCTCACCAGTAGCTCTAGCGTCAGGGAACGAGCAGTACTTC	CASSPVALASGNEQYF	16	TRBJ2-7	.	TRBV18	few
TGTGCCAGCAGTTTGGGGGGACAGGGGCCTTACTATAGCAATCAGCCCCAGCATTTT	CASSLGGQGPYYSNQPQHF	19	TRBJ1-5	TRBD1	TRBV12-3/TRBV12-4	.
TGTGCCAGCAGTCCCGGTCCTTACAACACTGAAGCTTTCTTT	CASSPGPYNTEAFF	14	TRBJ1-1	.	TRBV6-6	.
TGTGCCAGCAGCGACGGGACCTTAGGCTATGGCTACACCTTC	CASSDGTLGYGYTF	14	TRBJ1-2	.	TRBV9	few
TGTGCCAGCAGTGGGCAGGGCCATCAGCCCCAGCATTTT	CASSGQGHQPQHF	13	TRBJ1-5	.	TRBV12-3/TRBV12-4	.
TGTGCCAGCAGCCCCTGGAAGGACAGTTACGAGCAGTACTTC	CASSPWKDSYEQYF	14	TRBJ2-7	.	TRBV9	few
TGTGCCAGCAGCACCGGGGCCACCTTAGCCAAAAACATTCAGTACTTC	CASSTGATLAKNIQYF	16	TRBJ2-4	.	TRBV3-1	.
TGTGCCAGCAGCTCGGGACTGCGCACAGATACGCAGTATTTT	CASSSGLRTDTQYF	14	TRBJ2-3	.	TRBV5-4	.
TGTGCCAGCTCACCAACGTGGGGGGAGGATCAGCCCCAGCATTTT	CASSPTWGEDQPQHF	15	TRBJ1-5	.	TRBV18	few
TGTGCCAGCAGCTCCAGGGGCAATCAGCCCCAGCATTTT	CASSSRGNQPQHF	13	TRBJ1-5	.	TRBV7-2	many
TGTGCCAGCAGCTTAGGACAGGGCATCAAAAACATTCAGTACTTC	CASSLGQGIKNIQYF	15	TRBJ2-4	TRBD1	TRBV7-9	.
TGTGCCAGCAGTTTAGACCGTGAGCAGTTCTTC	CASSLDREQFF	11	TRBJ2-1	.	TRBV13	few
TGTGCCAGCAGTCAGTTCTCCGGGACTAGCGGGACTAGATACAATGAGCAGTTCTTC	CASSQFSGTSGTRYNEQFF	19	TRBJ2-1	TRBD2	TRBV7-2	many
TGTGCCAGCTCGCGGAGCGGAGGGCCCGACGTTGTGGACATTCAGTACTTC	CASSRSGGPDVVDIQYF	17	TRBJ2-4	.	TRBV7-9	many
TGTGCCAGCTCACCGACGGTAGCGGGGGGTGATACGCAGTATTTT	CASSPTVAGGDTQYF	15	TRBJ2-3	TRBD2	TRBV18	few
TGTGCCAGCACTCAGCAGGCCAGGAAGACCGGGGAGCTGTTTTTT	CASTQQARKTGELFF	15	TRBJ2-2	.	TRBV12-3/TRBV12-4	.
TGTGCCAGCAGCTTTTCGACGGACTACGAGCAGTACTTC	CASSFSTDYEQYF	13	TRBJ2-7	.	TRBV7-9	few
TGTGCCTGGAGTGTTGGGACAGGGAACGGCTATGGCTACACCTTC	CAWSVGTGNGYGYTF	15	TRBJ1-2	TRBD1	TRBV30	few
TGTGCCAGCAGCCAATTCGTGGGGGCCGATCAGCCCCAGCATTTT	CASSQFVGADQPQHF	15	TRBJ1-5	.	TRBV7-8	few
TGCGCCAGCAGCGGTCCGGGTTACAATGAGCAGTTCTTC	CASSGPGYNEQFF	13	TRBJ2-1	.	TRBV10-2	.
TGTGCCAGTAAAAAGAGCGGGAGCGGAAATGAGCAGTTCTTC	CASKKSGSGNEQFF	14	TRBJ2-1	TRBD2	TRBV6-4	.
TGTGCCAGCACAACGGGACAGTTTAATGAAAAACTGTTTTTT	CASTTGQFNEKLFF	14	TRBJ1-4	TRBD1	TRBV2	.
TGTGCCAGCAGCTTGGGGGGTAGGTCTGGAAACACCATATATTTT	CASSLGGRSGNTIYF	15	TRBJ1-3	.	TRBV7-9	once
TGTGCCAGCAGACCGGGACAGGCCCTATATGGCTACACCTTC	CASRPGQALYGYTF	14	TRBJ1-2	TRBD1	TRBV12-3/TRBV12-4	few
TGTGCCAGCAGCTTGGGGGACAGGGCCGGGGCTGAAGCTTTCTTT	CASSLGDRAGAEAFF	15	TRBJ1-1	TRBD1	TRBV5-6	few